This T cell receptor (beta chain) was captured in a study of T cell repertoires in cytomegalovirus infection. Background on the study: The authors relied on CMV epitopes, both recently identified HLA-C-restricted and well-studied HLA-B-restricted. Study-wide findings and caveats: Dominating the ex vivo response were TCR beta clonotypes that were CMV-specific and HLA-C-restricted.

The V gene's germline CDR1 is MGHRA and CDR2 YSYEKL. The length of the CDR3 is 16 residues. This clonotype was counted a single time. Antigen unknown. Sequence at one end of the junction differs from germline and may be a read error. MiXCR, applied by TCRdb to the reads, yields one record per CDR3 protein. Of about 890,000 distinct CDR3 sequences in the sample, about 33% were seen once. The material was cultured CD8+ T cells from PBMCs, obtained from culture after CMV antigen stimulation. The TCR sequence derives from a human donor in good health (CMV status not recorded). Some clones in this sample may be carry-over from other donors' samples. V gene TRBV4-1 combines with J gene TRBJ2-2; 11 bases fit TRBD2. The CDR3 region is CASSQGGLAAGGELFF. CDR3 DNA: TGTGCCAGCAGCCAGGGGGGACTAGCGGCGGGCGGGGAGCTGTTTTTT.